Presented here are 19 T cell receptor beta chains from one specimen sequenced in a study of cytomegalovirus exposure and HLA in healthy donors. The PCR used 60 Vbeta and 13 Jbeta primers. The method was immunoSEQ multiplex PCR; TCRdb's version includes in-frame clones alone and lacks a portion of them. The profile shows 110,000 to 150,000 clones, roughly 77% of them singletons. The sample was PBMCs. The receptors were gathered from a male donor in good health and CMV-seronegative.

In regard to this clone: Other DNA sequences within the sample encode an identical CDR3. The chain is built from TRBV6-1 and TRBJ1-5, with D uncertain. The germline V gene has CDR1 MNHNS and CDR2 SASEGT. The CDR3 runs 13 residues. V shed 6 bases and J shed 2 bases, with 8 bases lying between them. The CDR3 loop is CASSPGGNQPQHF. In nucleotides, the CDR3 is TGTGCCAGCAGCCCAGGTGGCAATCAGCCCCAGCATTTT.

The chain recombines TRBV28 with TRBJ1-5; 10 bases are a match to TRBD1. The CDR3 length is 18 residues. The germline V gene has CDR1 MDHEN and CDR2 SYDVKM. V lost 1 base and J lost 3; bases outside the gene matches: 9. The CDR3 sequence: CASSLLDSGQGYNQPQHF. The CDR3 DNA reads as TGTGCCAGCAGTTTATTAGATTCGGGACAGGGGTACAATCAGCCCCAGCATTTT.

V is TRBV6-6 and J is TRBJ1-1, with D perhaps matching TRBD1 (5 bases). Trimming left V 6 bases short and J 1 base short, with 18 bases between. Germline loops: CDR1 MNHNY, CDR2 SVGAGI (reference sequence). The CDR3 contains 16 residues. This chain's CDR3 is CASRSLPGGTNTEAFF. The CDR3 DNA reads TGTGCCAGCAGGTCTCTCCCAGGAGGGACGAACACTGAAGCTTTCTTT.

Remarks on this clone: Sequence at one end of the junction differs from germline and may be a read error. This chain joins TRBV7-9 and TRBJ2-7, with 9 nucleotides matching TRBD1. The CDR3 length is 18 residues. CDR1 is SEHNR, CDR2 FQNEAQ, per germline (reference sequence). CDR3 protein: CSSSLAGQIGTGNYEQYF. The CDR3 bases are TGTTCCAGCAGCCTAGCAGGGCAGATCGGGACAGGGAACTACGAGCAGTACTTC. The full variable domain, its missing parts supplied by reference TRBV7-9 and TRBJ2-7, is DTGVSQNPRHKITKRGQNVTFRCDPISEHNRLYWYRQTLGQGPEFLTYFQNEAQLEKSRLLSDRFSAERPKGSFSTLEIQRTEQGDSAMYLCSSSLAGQIGTGNYEQYFGPGTRLTVT.

The CDR3 protein is CASSRVRQGRIEAFF. CDR3 nucleotides: TGCGCCAGCAGTAGGGTAAGACAGGGACGGATTGAAGCTTTCTTT. The chain couples TRBV5-1 to TRBJ1-1; TRBD1 aligns across 7 bases. This CDR3 is built from 15 residues. J gave up 7 bases and V 5 bases, and 14 bases lay outside the gene matches. Germline lookup yields CDR1 SGHRS and CDR2 YFSETQ. Together with reference TRBV5-1 and TRBJ1-1, the CDR3 gives the full variable domain: KAGVTQTPRYLIKTRGQQVTLSCSPISGHRSVSWYQQTPGQGLQFLFEYFSETQRNKGNFPGRFSGRQFSNSRSEMNVSTLELGDSALYLCASSRVRQGRIEAFFGQGTRLTVV.

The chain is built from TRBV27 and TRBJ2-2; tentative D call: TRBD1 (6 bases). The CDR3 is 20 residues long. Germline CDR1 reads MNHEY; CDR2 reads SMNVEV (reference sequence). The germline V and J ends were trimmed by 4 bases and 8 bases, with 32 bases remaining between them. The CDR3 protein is CASSSPYSTGLGGYMGELFF. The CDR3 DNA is TGTGCCAGCAGTTCGCCCTACAGTACAGGGTTGGGTGGGTACATGGGGGAGCTGTTTTTT.

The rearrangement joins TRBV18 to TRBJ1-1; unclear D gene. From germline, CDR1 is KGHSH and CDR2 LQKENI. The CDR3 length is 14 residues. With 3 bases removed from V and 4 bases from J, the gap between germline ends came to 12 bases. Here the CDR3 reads CASSPSRQITEAFF. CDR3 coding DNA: TGTGCCAGCTCACCCAGCAGGCAGATCACTGAAGCTTTCTTT.

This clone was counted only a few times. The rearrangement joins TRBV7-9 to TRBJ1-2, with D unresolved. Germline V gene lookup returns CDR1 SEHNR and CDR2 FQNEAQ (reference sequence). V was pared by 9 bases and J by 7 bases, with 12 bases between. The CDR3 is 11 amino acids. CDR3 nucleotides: TGTGCCAGTAGCCCCGGGTTTGGCTACACCTTC. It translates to CASSPGFGYTF. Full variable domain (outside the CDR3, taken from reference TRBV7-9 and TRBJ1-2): DTGVSQNPRHKITKRGQNVTFRCDPISEHNRLYWYRQTLGQGPEFLTYFQNEAQLEKSRLLSDRFSAERPKGSFSTLEIQRTEQGDSAMYLCASSPGFGYTFGSGTRLTVV.

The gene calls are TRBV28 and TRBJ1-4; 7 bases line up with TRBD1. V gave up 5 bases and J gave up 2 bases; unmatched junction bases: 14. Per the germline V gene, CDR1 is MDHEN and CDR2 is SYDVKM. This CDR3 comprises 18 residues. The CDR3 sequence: CASSRSRDRGSTNEKLFF. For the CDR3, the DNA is TGTGCCAGCAGTCGCTCCCGGGACAGAGGATCCACTAATGAAAAACTGTTTTTT.

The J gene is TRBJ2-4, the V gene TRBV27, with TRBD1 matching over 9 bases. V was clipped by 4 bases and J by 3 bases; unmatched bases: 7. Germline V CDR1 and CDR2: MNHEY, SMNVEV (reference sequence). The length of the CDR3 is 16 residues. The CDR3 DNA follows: TGTGCCAGCAGTTCCCTGGGACAGGGCGGCAAAAACATTCAGTACTTC. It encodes CASSSLGQGGKNIQYF.

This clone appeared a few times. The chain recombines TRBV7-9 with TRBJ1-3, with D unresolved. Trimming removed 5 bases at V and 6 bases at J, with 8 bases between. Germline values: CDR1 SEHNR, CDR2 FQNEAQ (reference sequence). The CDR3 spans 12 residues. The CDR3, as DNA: TGTGCCAGCAGCCCCGGTACAAACACCATATATTTT. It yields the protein CASSPGTNTIYF.

CDR3 protein: CASRSGGSYGYTF. The CDR3 DNA reads as TGTGCCAGCAGGTCAGGGGGCTCCTATGGCTACACCTTC. The rearrangement links TRBV6-5 to TRBJ1-2, with 8 positions matching TRBD1. Germline lookup yields CDR1 MNHEY and CDR2 SVGAGI. V gave up 6 bases and J gave up 4 bases; unmatched junction bases: 4. The CDR3 consists of 13 residues.

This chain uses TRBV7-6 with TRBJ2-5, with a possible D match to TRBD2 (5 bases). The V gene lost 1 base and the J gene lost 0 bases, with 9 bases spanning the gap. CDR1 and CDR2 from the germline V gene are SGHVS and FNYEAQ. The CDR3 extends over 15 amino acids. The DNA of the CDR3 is TGTGCCAGCAGCTTAGAGGTCGGGGACCAAGAGACCCAGTACTTC. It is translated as CASSLEVGDQETQYF.

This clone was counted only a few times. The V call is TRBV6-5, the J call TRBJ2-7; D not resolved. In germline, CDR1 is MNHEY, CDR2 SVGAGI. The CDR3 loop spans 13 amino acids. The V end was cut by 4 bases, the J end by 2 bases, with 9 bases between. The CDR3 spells CASSLTVTYEQYF. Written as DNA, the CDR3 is TGTGCCAGCAGTTTAACGGTAACCTACGAGCAGTACTTC.

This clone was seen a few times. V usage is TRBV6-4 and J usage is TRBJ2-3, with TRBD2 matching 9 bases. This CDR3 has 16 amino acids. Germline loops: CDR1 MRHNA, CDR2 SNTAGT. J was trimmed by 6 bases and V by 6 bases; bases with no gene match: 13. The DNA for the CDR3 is TGTGCCAGCAGCCCCTCGGCAGCGGGAGGTTTGGATACGCAGTATTTT. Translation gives CASSPSAAGGLDTQYF.

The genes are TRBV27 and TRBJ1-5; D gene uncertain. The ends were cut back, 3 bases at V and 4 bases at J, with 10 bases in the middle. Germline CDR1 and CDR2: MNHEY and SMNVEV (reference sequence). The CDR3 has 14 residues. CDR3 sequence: CASSLRTPNQPQHF. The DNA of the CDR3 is TGTGCCAGCAGTTTGCGAACCCCTAATCAGCCCCAGCATTTT.

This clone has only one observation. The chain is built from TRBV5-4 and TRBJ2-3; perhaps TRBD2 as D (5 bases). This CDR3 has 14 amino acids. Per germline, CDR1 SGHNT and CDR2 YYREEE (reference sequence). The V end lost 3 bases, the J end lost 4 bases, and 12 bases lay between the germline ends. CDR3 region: CASSSERVADTQYF. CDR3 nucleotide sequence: TGTGCCAGCAGCTCTGAGAGGGTTGCAGATACGCAGTATTTT.

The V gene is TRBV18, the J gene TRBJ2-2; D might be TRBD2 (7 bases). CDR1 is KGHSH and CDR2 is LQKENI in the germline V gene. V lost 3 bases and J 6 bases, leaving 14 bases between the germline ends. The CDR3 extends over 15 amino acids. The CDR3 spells CASSPRGRAAGELFF. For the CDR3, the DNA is TGTGCCAGCTCACCGAGGGGGAGGGCCGCCGGGGAGCTGTTTTTT.

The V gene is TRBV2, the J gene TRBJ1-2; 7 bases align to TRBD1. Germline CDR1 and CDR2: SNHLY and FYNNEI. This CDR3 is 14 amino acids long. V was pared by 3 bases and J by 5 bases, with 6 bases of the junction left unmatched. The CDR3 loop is CASSEGQIRYGYTF. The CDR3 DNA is TGTGCCAGCAGTGAGGGACAGATTAGGTATGGCTACACCTTC.